Below, one T cell receptor beta chain is given with its context. This specimen belongs to a study of blood T cell repertoires in COVID-19. About the research overall: Acute-phase and convalescent COVID-19 samples originated in the United States, Italy and Spain. Sample material is recorded as cDNA or gDNA derived from T cells, B-cell-depleted T cells, or PBMCs.

Sequencing was performed with immunoSEQ multiplex PCR; in TCRdb, only in-frame clones are kept and a portion is missing. The sample carries more than 200,000 clones, over 75% recorded once. Sequenced sample: peripheral blood. This clonotype was sampled from a woman of 80 years or more with acute or convalescent COVID-19.

In DNA, the CDR3 is TGTGCCAGCAGCCCAGGACTAGCGGGAGAAATCGGCAAAAACATTCAGTACTTC. It yields the protein CASSPGLAGEIGKNIQYF. The gene calls are TRBV25-1 and TRBJ2-4, with 13 bases identical to TRBD2. Looked up from germline, CDR1 is MGHDK and CDR2 is SYGVNS. CDR3 length: 18 amino acids. V was clipped by 6 bases and J by 3 bases; unmatched bases: 11.